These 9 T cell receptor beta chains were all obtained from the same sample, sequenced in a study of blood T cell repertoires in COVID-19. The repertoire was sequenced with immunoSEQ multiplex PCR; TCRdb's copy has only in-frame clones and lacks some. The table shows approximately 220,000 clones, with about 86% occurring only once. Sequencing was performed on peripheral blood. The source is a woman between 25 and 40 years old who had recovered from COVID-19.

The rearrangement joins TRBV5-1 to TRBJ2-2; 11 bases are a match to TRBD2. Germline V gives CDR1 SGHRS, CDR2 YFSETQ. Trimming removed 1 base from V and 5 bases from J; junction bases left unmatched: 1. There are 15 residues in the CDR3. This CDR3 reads CASSLPSGRTGELFF. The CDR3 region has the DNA TGCGCCAGCAGCTTGCCTAGCGGGAGGACCGGGGAGCTGTTTTTT.

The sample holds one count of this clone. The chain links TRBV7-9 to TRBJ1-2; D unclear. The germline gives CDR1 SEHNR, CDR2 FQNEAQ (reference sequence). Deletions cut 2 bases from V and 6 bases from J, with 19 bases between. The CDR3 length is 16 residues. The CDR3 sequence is CASSLIEWAGSHGYTF. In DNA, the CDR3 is TGTGCCAGCAGCTTAATTGAATGGGCGGGGAGCCATGGCTACACCTTC.

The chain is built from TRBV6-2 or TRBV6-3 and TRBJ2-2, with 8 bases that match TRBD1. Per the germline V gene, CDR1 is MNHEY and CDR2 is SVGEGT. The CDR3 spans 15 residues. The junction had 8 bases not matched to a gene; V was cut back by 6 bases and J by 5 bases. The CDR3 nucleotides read TGTGCCAGCAGCTCAGGACAGGGAGATACCGGGGAGCTGTTTTTT. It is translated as CASSSGQGDTGELFF.

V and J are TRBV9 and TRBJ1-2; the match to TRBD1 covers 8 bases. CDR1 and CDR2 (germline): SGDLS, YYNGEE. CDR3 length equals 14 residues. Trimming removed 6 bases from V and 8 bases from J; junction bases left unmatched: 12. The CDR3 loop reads CASTSLQGAQGYTF. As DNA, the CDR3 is TGTGCCAGCACCTCTCTCCAGGGGGCGCAGGGCTACACCTTC.

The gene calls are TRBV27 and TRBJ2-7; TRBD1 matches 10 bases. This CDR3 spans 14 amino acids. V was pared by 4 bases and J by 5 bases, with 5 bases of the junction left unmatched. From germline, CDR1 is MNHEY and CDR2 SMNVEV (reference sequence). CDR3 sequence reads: CASSSGQGTDEQYF. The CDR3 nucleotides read TGTGCCAGCAGTTCGGGACAGGGGACCGACGAGCAGTACTTC.

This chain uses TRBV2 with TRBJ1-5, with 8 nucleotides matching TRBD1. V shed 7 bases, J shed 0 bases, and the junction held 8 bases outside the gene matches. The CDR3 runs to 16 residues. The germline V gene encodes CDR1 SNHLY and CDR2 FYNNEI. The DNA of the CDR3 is TGTGCCAGCAAGGGCCAGGGGGCCCTTAGCAATCAGCCCCAGCATTTT. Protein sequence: CASKGQGALSNQPQHF.

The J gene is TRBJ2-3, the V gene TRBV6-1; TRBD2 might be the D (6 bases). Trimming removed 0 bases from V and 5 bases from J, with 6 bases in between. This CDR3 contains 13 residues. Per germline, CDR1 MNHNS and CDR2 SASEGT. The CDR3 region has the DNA TGTGCCAGCAGTGAAGCGGGAGGAGATACGCAGTATTTT. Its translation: CASSEAGGDTQYF.

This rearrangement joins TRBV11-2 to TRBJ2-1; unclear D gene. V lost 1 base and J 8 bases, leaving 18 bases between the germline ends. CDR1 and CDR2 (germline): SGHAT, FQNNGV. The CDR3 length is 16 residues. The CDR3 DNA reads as TGTGCCAGCAGCTTAGGTTCCGGATCCCTAGGCGATGAGCAGTTCTTC. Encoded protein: CASSLGSGSLGDEQFF. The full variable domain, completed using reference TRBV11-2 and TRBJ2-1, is EAGVAQSPRYKIIEKRQSVAFWCNPISGHATLYWYQQILGQGPKLLIQFQNNGVVDDSQLPKDRFSAERLKGVDSTLKIQPAKLEDSAVYLCASSLGSGSLGDEQFFGPGTRLTVL.

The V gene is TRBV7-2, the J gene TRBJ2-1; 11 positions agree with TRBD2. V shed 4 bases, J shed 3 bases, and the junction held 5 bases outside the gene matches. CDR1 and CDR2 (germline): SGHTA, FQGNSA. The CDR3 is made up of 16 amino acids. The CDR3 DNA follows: TGTGCCAGCAGCTCTGGGACTAGCGGATTCTACAATGAGCAGTTCTTC. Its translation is CASSSGTSGFYNEQFF.